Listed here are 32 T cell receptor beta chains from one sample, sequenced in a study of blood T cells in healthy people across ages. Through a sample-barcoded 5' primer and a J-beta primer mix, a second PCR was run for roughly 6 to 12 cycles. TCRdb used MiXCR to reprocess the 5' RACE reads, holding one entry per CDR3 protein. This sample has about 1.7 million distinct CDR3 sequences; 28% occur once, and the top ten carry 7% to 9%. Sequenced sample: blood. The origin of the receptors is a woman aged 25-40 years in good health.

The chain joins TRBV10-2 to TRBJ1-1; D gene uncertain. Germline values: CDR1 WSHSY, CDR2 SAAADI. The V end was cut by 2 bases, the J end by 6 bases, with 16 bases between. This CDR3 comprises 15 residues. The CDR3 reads CASSERAGSGAEAFF. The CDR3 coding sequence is TGCGCCAGCAGTGAGAGGGCAGGTAGTGGCGCTGAAGCTTTCTTT.

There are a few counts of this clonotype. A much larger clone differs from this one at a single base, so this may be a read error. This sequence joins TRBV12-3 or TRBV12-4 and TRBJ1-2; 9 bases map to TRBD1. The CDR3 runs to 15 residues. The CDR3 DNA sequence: TGTGCCGGCAGTGGACAGGGGTTAGCTAACTATGGCTACACCTTC. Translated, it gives CAGSGQGLANYGYTF.

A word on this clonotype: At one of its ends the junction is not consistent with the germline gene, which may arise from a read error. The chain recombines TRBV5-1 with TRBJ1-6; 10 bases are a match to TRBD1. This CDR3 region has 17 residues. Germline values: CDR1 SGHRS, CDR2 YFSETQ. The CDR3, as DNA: TGCGCCGGCAGCTTGGTTGGGACAGGGGCTACCAATTCACCCCTCCACTTT. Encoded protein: CAGSLVGTGATNSPLHF.

The CDR3 spells CASSGGGVGNQPQHF. The CDR3 DNA sequence: TGTGCCAGCAGTGGTGGGGGTGTTGGCAATCAGCCCCAGCATTTT. The rearrangement links TRBV25-1 to TRBJ1-5; tentative D call: TRBD1 (5 bases). The germline V gene has CDR1 MGHDK and CDR2 SYGVNS. With 4 bases removed from V and 2 bases from J, the gap between germline ends came to 12 bases. The CDR3 runs to 15 residues.

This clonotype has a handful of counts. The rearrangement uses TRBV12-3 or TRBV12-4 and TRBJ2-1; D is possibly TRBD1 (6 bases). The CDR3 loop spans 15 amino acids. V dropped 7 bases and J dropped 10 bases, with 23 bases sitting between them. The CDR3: CASTLGAGVGEEQFF. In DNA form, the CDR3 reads TGTGCCAGCACCCTAGGGGCAGGGGTCGGGGAAGAGCAGTTCTTC.

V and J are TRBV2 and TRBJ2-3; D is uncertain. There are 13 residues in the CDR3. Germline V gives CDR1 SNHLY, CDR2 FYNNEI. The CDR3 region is CVPGVSMGDTQYF. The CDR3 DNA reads TGTGTTCCTGGAGTATCCATGGGAGATACGCAGTATTTT.

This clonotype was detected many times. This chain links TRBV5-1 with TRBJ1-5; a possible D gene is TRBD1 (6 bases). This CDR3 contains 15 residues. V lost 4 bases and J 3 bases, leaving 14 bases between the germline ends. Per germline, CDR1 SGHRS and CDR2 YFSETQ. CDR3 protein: CASSVQGGLNQPQHF. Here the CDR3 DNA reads TGCGCCAGCAGCGTACAGGGAGGGCTCAATCAGCCCCAGCATTTT.

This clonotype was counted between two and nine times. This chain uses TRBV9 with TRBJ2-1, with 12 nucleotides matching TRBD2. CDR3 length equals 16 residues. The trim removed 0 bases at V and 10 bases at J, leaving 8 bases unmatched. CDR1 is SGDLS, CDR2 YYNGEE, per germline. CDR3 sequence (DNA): TGTGCCAGCAGCGTAGGAGGACTAGCGGGGACTTACGAGCAGTTCTTC. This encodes CASSVGGLAGTYEQFF. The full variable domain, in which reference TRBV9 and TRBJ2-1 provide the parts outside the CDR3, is DSGVTQTPKHLITATGQRVTLRCSPRSGDLSVYWYQQSLDQGLQFLIQYYNGEERAKGNILERFSAQQFPDLHSELNLSSLELGDSALYFCASSVGGLAGTYEQFFGPGTRLTVL.

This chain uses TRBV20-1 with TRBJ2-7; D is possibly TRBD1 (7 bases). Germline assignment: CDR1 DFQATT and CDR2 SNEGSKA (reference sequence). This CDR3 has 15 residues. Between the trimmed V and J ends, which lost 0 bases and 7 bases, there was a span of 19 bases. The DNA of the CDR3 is TGCAGTGCTAGAGATCCCCAGGGGGGTCTGAATGAGCAGTACTTC. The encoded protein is CSARDPQGGLNEQYF.

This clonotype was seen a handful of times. CDR3 residues: CATSDKMTGPNGYTF. For the CDR3, the DNA is TGTGCCACCAGTGACAAGATGACAGGGCCCAATGGCTACACCTTC. The chain joins TRBV24-1 to TRBJ1-2, with TRBD1 identical over 7 bases. V shed 4 bases, J shed 6 bases, and the junction held 10 bases outside the gene matches. The CDR3 covers 15 residues. CDR1 and CDR2 (germline): KGHDR, SFDVKD.

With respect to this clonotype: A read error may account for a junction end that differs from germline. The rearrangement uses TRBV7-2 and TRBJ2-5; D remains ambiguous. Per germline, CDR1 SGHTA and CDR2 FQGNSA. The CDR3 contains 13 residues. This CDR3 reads CAGSLGFTETQYF. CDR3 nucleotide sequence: TGTGCCGGCAGCTTAGGGTTTACGGAGACCCAGTACTTC.

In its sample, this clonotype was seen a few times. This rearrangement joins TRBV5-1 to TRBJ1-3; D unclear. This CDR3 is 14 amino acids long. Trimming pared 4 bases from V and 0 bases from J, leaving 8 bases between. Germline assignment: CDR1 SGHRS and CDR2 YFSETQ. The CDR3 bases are TGCGCCAGCAGCGTCGGTAGCTCTGGAAACACCATATATTTT. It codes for CASSVGSSGNTIYF.

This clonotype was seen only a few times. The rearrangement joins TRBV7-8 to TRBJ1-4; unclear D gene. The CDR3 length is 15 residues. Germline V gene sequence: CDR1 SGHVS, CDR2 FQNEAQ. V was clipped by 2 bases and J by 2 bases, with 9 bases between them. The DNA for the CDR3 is TGTGCCAGCAGCTTAAGACACAAGACTAATGAAAAACTGTTTTTT. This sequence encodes CASSLRHKTNEKLFF.

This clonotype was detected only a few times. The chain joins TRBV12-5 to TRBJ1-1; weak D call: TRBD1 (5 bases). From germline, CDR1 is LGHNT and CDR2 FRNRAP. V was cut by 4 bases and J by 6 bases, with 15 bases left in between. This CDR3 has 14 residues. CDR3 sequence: CASGSLLGGAEAFF. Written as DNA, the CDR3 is TGTGCTAGTGGTTCCCTCCTGGGGGGTGCTGAAGCTTTCTTT.

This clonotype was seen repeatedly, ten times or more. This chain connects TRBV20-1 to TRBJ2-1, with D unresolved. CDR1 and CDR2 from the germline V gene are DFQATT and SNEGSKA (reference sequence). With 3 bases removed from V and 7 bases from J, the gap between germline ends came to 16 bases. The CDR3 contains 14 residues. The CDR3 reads CSARDGSLGNEQFF. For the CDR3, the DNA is TGCAGTGCTAGGGACGGCAGCCTCGGTAATGAGCAGTTCTTC.

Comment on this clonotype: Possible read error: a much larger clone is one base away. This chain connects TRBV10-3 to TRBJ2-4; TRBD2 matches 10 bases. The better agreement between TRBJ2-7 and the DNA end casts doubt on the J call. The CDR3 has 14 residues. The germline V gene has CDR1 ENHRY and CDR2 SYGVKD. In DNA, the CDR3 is TGTACCATCAGTGGGACTAGCGATCTCTACGAGCAGTACTTC. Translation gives CTISGTSDLYEQYF.

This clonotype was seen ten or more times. CDR3 in amino acids: CASSLVKMQETQYF. CDR3 sequence (DNA): TGTGCCAGCAGCTTAGTGAAAATGCAAGAGACCCAGTACTTC. The J gene is TRBJ2-5, the V gene TRBV7-9, with D hard to call. The CDR3 totals 14 residues. Germline V gene lookup returns CDR1 SEHNR and CDR2 FQNEAQ (reference sequence). Trimming took 1 base from V and 2 from J, leaving 8 bases between them.

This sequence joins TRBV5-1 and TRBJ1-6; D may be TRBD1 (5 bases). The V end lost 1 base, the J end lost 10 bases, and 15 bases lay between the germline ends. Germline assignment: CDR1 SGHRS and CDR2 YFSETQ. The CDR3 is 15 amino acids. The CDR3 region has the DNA TGCGCCAGCAGCTTGTCAGGGAGAAAGGAGTCACCCCTCCACTTT. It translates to CASSLSGRKESPLHF.

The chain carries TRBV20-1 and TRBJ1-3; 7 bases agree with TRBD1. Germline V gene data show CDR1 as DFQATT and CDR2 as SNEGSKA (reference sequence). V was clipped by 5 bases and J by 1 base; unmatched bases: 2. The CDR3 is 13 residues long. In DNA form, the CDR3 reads TGCAGTGCTCCACAGGGGTCTGGAAACACCATATATTTT. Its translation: CSAPQGSGNTIYF.

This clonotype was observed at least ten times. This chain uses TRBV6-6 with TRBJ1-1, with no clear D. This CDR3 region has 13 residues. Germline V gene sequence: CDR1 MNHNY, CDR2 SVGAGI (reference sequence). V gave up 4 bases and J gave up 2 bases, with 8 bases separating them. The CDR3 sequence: CASSWRENTEAFF. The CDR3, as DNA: TGTGCCAGCAGTTGGAGGGAAAACACTGAAGCTTTCTTT.

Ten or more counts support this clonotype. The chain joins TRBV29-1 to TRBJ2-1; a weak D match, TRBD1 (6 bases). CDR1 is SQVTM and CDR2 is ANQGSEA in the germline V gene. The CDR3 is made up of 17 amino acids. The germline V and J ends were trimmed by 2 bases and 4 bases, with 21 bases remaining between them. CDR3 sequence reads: CSVERGTGWGKYNEQFF. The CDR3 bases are TGCAGCGTTGAAAGGGGGACGGGTTGGGGGAAGTACAATGAGCAGTTCTTC.

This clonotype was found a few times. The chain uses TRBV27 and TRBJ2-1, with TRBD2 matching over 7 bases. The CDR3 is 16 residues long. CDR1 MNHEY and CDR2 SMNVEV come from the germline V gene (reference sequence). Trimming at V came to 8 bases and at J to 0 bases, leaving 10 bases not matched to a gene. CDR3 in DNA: TGTGCCAGCCGCTCCATACGGGGGGTCTCCTACAATGAGCAGTTCTTC. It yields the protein CASRSIRGVSYNEQFF.

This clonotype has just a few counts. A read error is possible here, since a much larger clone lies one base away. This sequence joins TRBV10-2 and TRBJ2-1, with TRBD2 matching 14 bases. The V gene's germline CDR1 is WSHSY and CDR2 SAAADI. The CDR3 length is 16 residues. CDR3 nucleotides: TGCTCCAGCAGCGGGACTAGCGGGAGTGCGTACAATGAGCAGTTCTTC. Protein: CSSSGTSGSAYNEQFF.

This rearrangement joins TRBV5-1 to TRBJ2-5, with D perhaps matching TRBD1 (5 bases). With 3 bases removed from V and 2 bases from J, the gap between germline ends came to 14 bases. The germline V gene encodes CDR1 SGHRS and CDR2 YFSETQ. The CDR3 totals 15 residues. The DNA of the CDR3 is TGCGCCAGCAGCTACGGACATTCGGCTCAAGAGACCCAGTACTTC. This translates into CASSYGHSAQETQYF. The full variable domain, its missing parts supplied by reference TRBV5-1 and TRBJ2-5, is KAGVTQTPRYLIKTRGQQVTLSCSPISGHRSVSWYQQTPGQGLQFLFEYFSETQRNKGNFPGRFSGRQFSNSRSEMNVSTLELGDSALYLCASSYGHSAQETQYFGPGTRLLVL.

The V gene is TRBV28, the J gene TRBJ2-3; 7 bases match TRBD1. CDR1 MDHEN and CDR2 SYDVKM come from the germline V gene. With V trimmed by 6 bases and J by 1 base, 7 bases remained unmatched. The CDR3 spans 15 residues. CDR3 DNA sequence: TGTGCCAGCAGGGAGATAGACAGGGGCACAGATACGCAGTATTTT. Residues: CASREIDRGTDTQYF.

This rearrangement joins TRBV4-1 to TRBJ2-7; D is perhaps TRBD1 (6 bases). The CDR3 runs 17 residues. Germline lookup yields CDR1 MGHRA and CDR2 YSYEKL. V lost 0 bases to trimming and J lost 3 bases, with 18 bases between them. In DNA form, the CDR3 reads TGCGCCAGCAGCCAAGAATCCGGCCCGGGGACACACTACGAGCAGTACTTC. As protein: CASSQESGPGTHYEQYF.

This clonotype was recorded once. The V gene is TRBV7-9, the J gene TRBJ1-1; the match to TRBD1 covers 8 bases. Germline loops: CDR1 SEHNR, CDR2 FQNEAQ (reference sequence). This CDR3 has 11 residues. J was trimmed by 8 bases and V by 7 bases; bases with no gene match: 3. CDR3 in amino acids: CASNRDREAFF. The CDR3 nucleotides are TGTGCCAGCAACCGGGACAGGGAAGCTTTCTTT.

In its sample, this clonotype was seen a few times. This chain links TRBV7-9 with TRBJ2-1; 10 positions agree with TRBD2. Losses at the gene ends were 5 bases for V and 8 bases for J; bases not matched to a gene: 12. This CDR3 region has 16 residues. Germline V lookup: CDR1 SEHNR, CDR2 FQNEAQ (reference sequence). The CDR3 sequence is CASSQTQLAGGHEQFF. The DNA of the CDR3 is TGTGCCAGCAGCCAAACCCAATTAGCGGGAGGTCATGAGCAGTTCTTC. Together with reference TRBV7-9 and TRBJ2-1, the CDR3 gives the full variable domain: DTGVSQNPRHKITKRGQNVTFRCDPISEHNRLYWYRQTLGQGPEFLTYFQNEAQLEKSRLLSDRFSAERPKGSFSTLEIQRTEQGDSAMYLCASSQTQLAGGHEQFFGPGTRLTVL.

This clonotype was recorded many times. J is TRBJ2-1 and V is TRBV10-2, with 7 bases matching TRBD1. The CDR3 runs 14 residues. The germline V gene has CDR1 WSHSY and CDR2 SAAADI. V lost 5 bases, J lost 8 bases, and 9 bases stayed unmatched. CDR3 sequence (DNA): TGCGCCAGCAGTCCTTCGACAGGGACGGATGAGCAGTTCTTC. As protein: CASSPSTGTDEQFF.

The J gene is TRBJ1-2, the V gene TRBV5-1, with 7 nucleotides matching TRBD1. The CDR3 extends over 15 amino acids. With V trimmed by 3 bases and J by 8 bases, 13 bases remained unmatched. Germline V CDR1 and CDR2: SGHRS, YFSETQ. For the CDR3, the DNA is TGCGCCAGCAGCTCACGGTCTGGGACAGAAGAAGGCTACACCTTC. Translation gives CASSSRSGTEEGYTF. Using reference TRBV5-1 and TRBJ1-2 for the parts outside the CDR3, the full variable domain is KAGVTQTPRYLIKTRGQQVTLSCSPISGHRSVSWYQQTPGQGLQFLFEYFSETQRNKGNFPGRFSGRQFSNSRSEMNVSTLELGDSALYLCASSSRSGTEEGYTFGSGTRLTVV.

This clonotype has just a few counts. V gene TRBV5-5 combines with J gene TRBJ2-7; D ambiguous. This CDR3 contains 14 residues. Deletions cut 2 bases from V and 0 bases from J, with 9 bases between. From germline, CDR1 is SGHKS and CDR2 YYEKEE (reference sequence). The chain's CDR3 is CASSFFSSSYEQYF. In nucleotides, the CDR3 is TGTGCCAGCAGCTTTTTTTCATCCTCCTACGAGCAGTACTTC.

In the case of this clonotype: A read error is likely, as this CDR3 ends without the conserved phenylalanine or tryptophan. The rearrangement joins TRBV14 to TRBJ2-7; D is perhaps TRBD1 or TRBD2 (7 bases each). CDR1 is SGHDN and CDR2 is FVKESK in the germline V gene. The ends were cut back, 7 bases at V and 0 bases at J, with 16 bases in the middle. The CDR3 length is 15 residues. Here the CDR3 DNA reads TGTGCCAGCACCGGCGAGCGGGACAGCTCCTACGAGCAGTACTGC. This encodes CASTGERDSSYEQYC.